A selection of T cell receptor beta chains follows, all from one sample in a study of blood T cell repertoires in COVID-19. Some clones are missing from TCRdb's copy, which holds only in-frame ones; the method was immunoSEQ multiplex PCR. The sample includes roughly 170,000 clones, 85% to 90% of them seen just once. The sequencing input was peripheral blood. The receptors come from a woman in her 70s with COVID-19, enrolled during active disease. Each CDR3 is given with its conserved first and last residue. The D gene is left open where the match is weak. Size is stated for part of the rows, as once, few or many counts, or as a class when the clone is expanded.

>-|TRBV19|TRBD1|TRBJ1-1
CASSALTGVGNTEAFF
TGTGCCAGTAGTGCACTAACAGGGGTCGGTAACACTGAAGCTTTCTTT
>-|TRBV6-5|TRBD2|TRBJ2-7
CASRLAAYEQYF
TGTGCCAGTCGACTAGCGGCCTACGAGCAGTACTTC
>few|TRBV6-5|TRBD2|TRBJ2-7
CASRARLAGAYEQYF
TGTGCCAGCAGGGCACGACTAGCGGGAGCCTACGAGCAGTACTTC
>-|TRBV19|-|TRBJ2-1
CASSRDSGPSSYNEQFF
TGTGCCAGTAGTCGCGATAGCGGACCGAGCTCCTACAATGAGCAGTTCTTC
>-|TRBV28|-|TRBJ2-1
CASSAPGSVTYNEQFF
TGTGCCAGCAGTGCCCCCGGAAGTGTGACTTACAATGAGCAGTTCTTC
>-|TRBV29-1|-|TRBJ2-1
CSVVPDNEQFF
TGCAGCGTTGTTCCGGACAATGAGCAGTTCTTC
>-|TRBV19|TRBD2|TRBJ2-1
CASMGTGGPRGNEQFF
TGTGCCAGTATGGGGACGGGAGGGCCCCGGGGGAATGAGCAGTTCTTC
>once|TRBV12-5|-|TRBJ2-3
CASGSGGVVDTQYF
TGTGCTAGTGGTTCTGGGGGCGTTGTGGATACGCAGTATTTT
>-|TRBV28|TRBD1|TRBJ1-5
CASFGQGPNQPQHF
TGTGCCAGCTTCGGACAGGGACCCAATCAGCCCCAGCATTTT
>few|TRBV7-3|TRBD1|TRBJ2-7
CASSHGRDRGREQYF
TGTGCCAGCAGCCACGGACGGGACAGGGGGCGAGAGCAGTACTTC
>-|TRBV2|TRBD2|TRBJ2-5
CASSAGGGYGVQETQYF
TGTGCCAGCAGCGCGGGAGGGGGCTATGGGGTCCAAGAGACCCAGTACTTC
>-|TRBV5-1|-|TRBJ2-7
CASSLPSGESYEQYF
TGCGCCAGCAGCTTGCCAAGCGGAGAGTCCTACGAGCAGTACTTC
>-|TRBV11-3|TRBD1|TRBJ1-6
CASRLGTENSPLHF
TGTGCCAGCAGGCTTGGGACAGAGAATTCACCCCTCCACTTT
>-|TRBV18|-|TRBJ1-1
CASSPLEGLSEAFF
TGTGCCAGCTCACCACTGGAGGGCCTCAGTGAAGCTTTCTTT
>-|TRBV9|-|TRBJ1-3
CASSVDSTGNTIYF
TGTGCCAGCAGCGTAGACAGTACTGGAAACACCATATATTTT